These T cell receptor beta chains were read from a single sample in a study of blood T cells in healthy people across ages. TCRdb re-analysed the 5' RACE reads in MiXCR, keeping a single row per CDR3 protein. The sample lists roughly 550,000 distinct CDR3 sequences, around 24% occurring once. These same records also appear under a second study, on T cells of mothers and their children.

Material: blood. Receptors originate from a boy aged 10-17 years in good health. Both conserved end residues are part of each CDR3. D genes are given only for firm matches. The size of a clone is reported for some rows only, either as once, few or many, or as a class for expanded clones.

v_call,d_call,clone_size,j_call,cdr3_nt,cdr3_aa
TRBV4-3,NA,few,TRBJ2-2,TGCGCCAGCAGCCAAGTAGGAGTAATAACCGGGGAGCTGTTTTTT,CASSQVGVITGELFF
TRBV20-1,NA,few,TRBJ2-7,TGCAGTGGTGGGGGGAGCTCCTACGAGCAGTACTTC,CSGGGSSYEQYF
TRBV24-1,TRBD2,few,TRBJ2-1,TGTGCCACCAGTGACAGAAATAGCGGGAGCCTAACAATTTGGGGTGATGAGCAGTTCTTC,CATSDRNSGSLTIWGDEQFF
TRBV6-5,NA,few,TRBJ1-3,TGTGCCAGCAGGAAAAGGGGTTTGTGGAACACCATATATTTT,CASRKRGLWNTIYF
TRBV20-1,NA,few,TRBJ2-5,TGCAGTGCTAGTAGGGGCGAAGAGACCCAGTACTTC,CSASRGEETQYF
TRBV20-1,TRBD2,NA,TRBJ2-5,TGCAGTGCCCAAACAACTAGCGGGGGACAAGAGAGCCAGTACTTC,CSAQTTSGGQESQYF
TRBV3-1,NA,many,TRBJ2-7,TGTGCCAGCAGCCAAATGGCACTAGCTGTCGACGAGCAGTACTTC,CASSQMALAVDEQYF
TRBV29-1,NA,NA,TRBJ2-1,TGCAGCGTTGGGGGGGCAAGTAGCTCCTACAATGAGCAGTTCTTC,CSVGGASSSYNEQFF
TRBV19,NA,NA,TRBJ1-4,TGTGCCAGTAGTGCATCCGGCTCTGAAAAACTGTTTTTT,CASSASGSEKLFF
TRBV5-1,TRBD1,NA,TRBJ2-3,TGCGCCAGCAGCTTGGAGACAGGGACATTTGGGGATACGCAGTATTTT,CASSLETGTFGDTQYF
TRBV7-2,NA,few,TRBJ2-5,TGTGCCAGCAGCAAGCGAGCGGGTCAAGGGACCCAGTACTTC,CASSKRAGQGTQYF
TRBV20-1,NA,NA,TRBJ2-7,TGCAGTGCTAGTGTGGACAGACGATACGAGCAGTACTTC,CSASVDRRYEQYF
TRBV6-5,TRBD1,NA,TRBJ2-5,TGTGCCAGCAGTAGGAATGACAGGGAAGAGACCCAGTACTTC,CASSRNDREETQYF
TRBV29-1,TRBD1,NA,TRBJ2-1,TGCAGCGTTGAAGGCTTAGGACAGGGGACGACCTACAATGAGCAGTTCTTC,CSVEGLGQGTTYNEQFF
TRBV7-9,TRBD1,NA,TRBJ1-4,TGTGCCAGCAGTAGGGGGCAGAAGAATGAAAAACTGTTTTTT,CASSRGQKNEKLFF
TRBV3-1,NA,once,TRBJ2-4,TGTGCCAGCAGCCAAGAGGGACAACGCATTCAGTACTTC,CASSQEGQRIQYF
TRBV21-1,NA,NA,TRBJ2-5,TGTGCCAGCAGCAGAACTAGCACCCCGTACCAAGAGACCCAGTACTTC,CASSRTSTPYQETQYF
TRBV6-5,TRBD1,few,TRBJ1-1,TGTGCCAGCAGAGGACAGGGGGCGAACACTGAAGCTTTCTTT,CASRGQGANTEAFF
TRBV7-9,TRBD2,NA,TRBJ2-3,TGTGCCAGCAGCCAACAACAGGTTAGCGGGAGAACAGATACGCAGTATTTT,CASSQQQVSGRTDTQYF
TRBV29-1,NA,few,TRBJ2-5,TGCAGCGTTGGGCGACTCCAAGAGACCCAGTACTTC,CSVGRLQETQYF
TRBV20-1,NA,many,TRBJ2-3,TGCAGCGCCCCTTGGGGCGCCCCGACCTCCACAGATACGCAGTATTTT,CSAPWGAPTSTDTQYF
TRBV11-2,TRBD2,many,TRBJ2-5,TGTGCCAGCAACCTAGCGGGAGGGCAAGAGACCCAGTACTTC,CASNLAGGQETQYF
TRBV7-6,TRBD1,NA,TRBJ2-5,TGTGCCAGCAGCTTAGCGCTGAAGGGGGCACAAGAGACCCAGTACTTC,CASSLALKGAQETQYF
TRBV7-9,NA,few,TRBJ2-6,TGTGCCAGCAGCGCGGGCCTGGGACGCTCTGGGGCCAACGTCCTGACTTTC,CASSAGLGRSGANVLTF
TRBV7-9,NA,many,TRBJ1-2,TGTGCCAGCAGCTTAACGGGGACCTATGGCTACACCTTC,CASSLTGTYGYTF
TRBV6-2/TRBV6-3,TRBD1,few,TRBJ2-7,TGTGCCAGCAGTTGGGACAGGGGGCTGTACTTC,CASSWDRGLYF
TRBV6-5,TRBD1,NA,TRBJ2-3,TGTGCCAGCAGTTACTCAACAGGGGACGGCACAGATACGCAGTATTTT,CASSYSTGDGTDTQYF
TRBV12-3/TRBV12-4,TRBD1,NA,TRBJ2-6,TGTGCCAGCAGCCGGACAGGGCACTCTGGGGCCAACGTCCTGACTTTC,CASSRTGHSGANVLTF
TRBV7-9,TRBD1,few,TRBJ2-3,TGTGCCAGCAGCCAACTCCGGGACAGCTTTCAAAGCACAGATACGCAGTATTTT,CASSQLRDSFQSTDTQYF
TRBV7-2,TRBD2,few,TRBJ2-3,TGTGCCAGCAGCAGGCTATTCGGGACTAGCGGTAGCACAGATACGCAGTATTTT,CASSRLFGTSGSTDTQYF
TRBV29-1,NA,many,TRBJ2-7,TGCAGCGTTCGGGACTCCTCCTACGAGCAGTACTTC,CSVRDSSYEQYF
TRBV7-9,TRBD1,few,TRBJ1-1,TGTGCCAGCAGACAGGGGGAGATGAACACTGAAGCTTTCTTT,CASRQGEMNTEAFF
TRBV6-1,TRBD1,NA,TRBJ2-7,TGTGCCAGCATCAAGGGACAGGGGCGAGGATATACCTACGAGCAGTACTTC,CASIKGQGRGYTYEQYF
TRBV12-3/TRBV12-4,TRBD2,NA,TRBJ2-5,TGTGCCAGCAGTTTTCTTGGCGGGGGATCTGGCGGGGAGACCCAGTACTTC,CASSFLGGGSGGETQYF
TRBV5-6,NA,NA,TRBJ2-1,TGTGCCAGCAGCTTATGGTCAGCGGTAGATGAGCAGTTCTTC,CASSLWSAVDEQFF
TRBV6-1,NA,few,TRBJ2-7,TGTGCCAGCAGTGAAGCGGGGATATACGAGCAGTACTTC,CASSEAGIYEQYF
TRBV12-5,NA,NA,TRBJ1-3,TGTGCTAGTGGTTTGGTTGTCGGAAGCTCTGGAAACACCATATATTTT,CASGLVVGSSGNTIYF
TRBV21-1,NA,many,TRBJ1-1,TGTGCCAGCACCCAAGACAGGCTACTGAACACTGAAGCTTTCTTT,CASTQDRLLNTEAFF
TRBV20-1,NA,few,TRBJ2-7,TGCAGTGCTAGAGCGGAGTCAAACTACGAGCAGTACTTC,CSARAESNYEQYF
TRBV20-1,TRBD1,few,TRBJ2-3,TGCAGGGGTGGGACAGGGTCCACAGATACGCAGTATTTT,CRGGTGSTDTQYF
TRBV5-1,NA,many,TRBJ2-5,TGCGCCAGCTCGAGGGGCGGCCCACAAGAGACCCAGTACTTC,CASSRGGPQETQYF
TRBV29-1,NA,few,TRBJ2-5,TGCAGCGTTGTACAGGCTGGGGAGACCCAGTACTTC,CSVVQAGETQYF
TRBV28,TRBD1,NA,TRBJ2-7,TGTGCCAGCAGTTCAGAGACAGGGTTCTACGAGCAGTACTTC,CASSSETGFYEQYF
TRBV29-1,NA,NA,TRBJ1-5,TGCAGCGTTGAATGGGGGGCAGGGCAGCCCCAGCATTTT,CSVEWGAGQPQHF
TRBV5-6,NA,NA,TRBJ2-5,TGTGCCAGCAGCCACCCCCAGGTTCGGGAGACCCAGTACTTC,CASSHPQVRETQYF